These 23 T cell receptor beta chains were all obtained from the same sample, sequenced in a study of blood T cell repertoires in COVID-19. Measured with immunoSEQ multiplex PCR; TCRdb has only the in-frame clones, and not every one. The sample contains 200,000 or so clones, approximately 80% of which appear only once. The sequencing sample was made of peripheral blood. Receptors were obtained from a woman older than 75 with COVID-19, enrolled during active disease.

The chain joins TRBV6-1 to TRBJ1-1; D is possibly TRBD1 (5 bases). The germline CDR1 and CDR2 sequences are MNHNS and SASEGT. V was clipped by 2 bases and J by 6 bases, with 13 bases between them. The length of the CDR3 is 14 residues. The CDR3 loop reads CASSEHGGASEAFF. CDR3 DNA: TGTGCCAGCAGTGAACATGGAGGGGCATCTGAAGCTTTCTTT.

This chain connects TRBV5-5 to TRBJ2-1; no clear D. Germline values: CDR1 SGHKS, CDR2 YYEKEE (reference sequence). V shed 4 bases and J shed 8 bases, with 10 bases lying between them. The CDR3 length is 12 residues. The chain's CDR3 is CASSLPSDEQFF. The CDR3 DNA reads TGTGCCAGCAGCCTGCCAAGCGATGAGCAGTTCTTC.

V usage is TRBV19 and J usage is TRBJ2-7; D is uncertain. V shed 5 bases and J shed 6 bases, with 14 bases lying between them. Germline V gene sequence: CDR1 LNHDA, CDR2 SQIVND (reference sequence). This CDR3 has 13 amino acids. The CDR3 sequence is CASSPHRRSEQYF. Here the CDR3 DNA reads TGTGCCAGTAGTCCCCATCGTCGGAGCGAGCAGTACTTC.

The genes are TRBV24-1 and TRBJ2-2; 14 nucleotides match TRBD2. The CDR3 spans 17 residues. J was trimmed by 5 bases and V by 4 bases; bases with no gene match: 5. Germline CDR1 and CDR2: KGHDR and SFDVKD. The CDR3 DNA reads TGTGCCACCAGTGACGGGACTAGCGGGAGATGGACCGGGGAGCTGTTTTTT. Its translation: CATSDGTSGRWTGELFF.

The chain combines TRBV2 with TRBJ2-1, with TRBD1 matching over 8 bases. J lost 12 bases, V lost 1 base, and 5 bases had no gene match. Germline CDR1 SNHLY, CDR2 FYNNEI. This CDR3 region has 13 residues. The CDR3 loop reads CASSEGPGTGQFF. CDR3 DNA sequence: TGTGCCAGCAGTGAAGGGCCCGGGACAGGGCAGTTCTTC.

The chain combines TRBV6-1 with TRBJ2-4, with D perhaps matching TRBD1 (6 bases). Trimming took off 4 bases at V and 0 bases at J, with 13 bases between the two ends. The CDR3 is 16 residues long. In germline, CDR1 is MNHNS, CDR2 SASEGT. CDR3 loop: CASSGGQFLAKNIQYF. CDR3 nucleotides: TGTGCCAGCAGTGGCGGACAGTTCTTAGCCAAAAACATTCAGTACTTC.

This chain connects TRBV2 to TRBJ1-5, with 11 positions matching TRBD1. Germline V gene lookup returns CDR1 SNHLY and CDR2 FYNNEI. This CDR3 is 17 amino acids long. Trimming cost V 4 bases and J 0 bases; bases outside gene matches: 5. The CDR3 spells CASSADRGPNSNQPQHF. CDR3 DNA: TGTGCCAGCAGTGCGGACAGGGGGCCCAATAGCAATCAGCCCCAGCATTTT.

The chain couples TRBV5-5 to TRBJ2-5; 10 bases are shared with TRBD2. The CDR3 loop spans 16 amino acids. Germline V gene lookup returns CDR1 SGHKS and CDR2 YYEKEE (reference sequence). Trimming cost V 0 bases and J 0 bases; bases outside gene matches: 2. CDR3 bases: TGTGCCAGCAGCTTGGGGGGACTAGCGAACCAAGAGACCCAGTACTTC. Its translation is CASSLGGLANQETQYF.

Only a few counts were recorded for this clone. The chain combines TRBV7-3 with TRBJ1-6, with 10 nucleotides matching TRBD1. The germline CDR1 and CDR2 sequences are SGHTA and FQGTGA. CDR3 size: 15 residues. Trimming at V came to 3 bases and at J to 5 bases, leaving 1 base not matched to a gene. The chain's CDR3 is CASSLTGGHNSPLHF. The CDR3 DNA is TGTGCCAGCAGCTTGACAGGGGGCCATAATTCACCCCTCCACTTT.

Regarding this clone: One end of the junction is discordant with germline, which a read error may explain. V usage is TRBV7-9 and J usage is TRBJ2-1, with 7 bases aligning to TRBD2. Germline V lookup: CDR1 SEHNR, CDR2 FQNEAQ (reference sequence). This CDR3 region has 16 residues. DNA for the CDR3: TGTGCCAGCAGCCTAGCTCTAGCGGACTCCTACAATGAGCAGTTCTTC. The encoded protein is CASSLALADSYNEQFF.

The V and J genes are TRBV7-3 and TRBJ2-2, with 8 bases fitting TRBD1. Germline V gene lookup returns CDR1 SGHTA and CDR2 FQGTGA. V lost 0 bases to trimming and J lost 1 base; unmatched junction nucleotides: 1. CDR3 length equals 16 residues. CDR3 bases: TGTGCCAGCAGCTTAACTGGACAGGGGAACACCGGGGAGCTGTTTTTT. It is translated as CASSLTGQGNTGELFF.

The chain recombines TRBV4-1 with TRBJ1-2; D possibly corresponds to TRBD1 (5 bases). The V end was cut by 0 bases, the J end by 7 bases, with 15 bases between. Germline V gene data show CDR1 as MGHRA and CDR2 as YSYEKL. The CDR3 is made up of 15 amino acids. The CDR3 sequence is CASSQEHRWKVGYTF. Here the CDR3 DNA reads TGCGCCAGCAGCCAAGAACACAGGTGGAAGGTTGGCTACACCTTC.

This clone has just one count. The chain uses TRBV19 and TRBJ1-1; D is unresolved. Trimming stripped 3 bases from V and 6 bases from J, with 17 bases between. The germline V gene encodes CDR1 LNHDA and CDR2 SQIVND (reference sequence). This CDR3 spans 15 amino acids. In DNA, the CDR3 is TGTGCCAGTAGTATCCTGGTATCGGTGAGGGCTGAAGCTTTCTTT. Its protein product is CASSILVSVRAEAFF.

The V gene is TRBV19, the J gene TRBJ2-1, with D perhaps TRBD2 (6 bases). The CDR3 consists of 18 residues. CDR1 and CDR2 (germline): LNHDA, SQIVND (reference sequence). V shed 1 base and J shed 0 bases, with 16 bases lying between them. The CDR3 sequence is CASSIVVTRGSSYNEQFF. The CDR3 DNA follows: TGTGCCAGTAGTATAGTAGTCACCCGGGGGAGCTCCTACAATGAGCAGTTCTTC. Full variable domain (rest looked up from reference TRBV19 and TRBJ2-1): DGGITQSPKYLFRKEGQNVTLSCEQNLNHDAMYWYRQDPGQGLRLIYYSQIVNDFQKGDIAEGYSVSREKKESFPLTVTSAQKNPTAFYLCASSIVVTRGSSYNEQFFGPGTRLTVL.

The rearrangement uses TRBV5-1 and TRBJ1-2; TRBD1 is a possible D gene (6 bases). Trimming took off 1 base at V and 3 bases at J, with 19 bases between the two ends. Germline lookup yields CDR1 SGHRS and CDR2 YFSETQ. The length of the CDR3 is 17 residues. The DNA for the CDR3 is TGCGCCAGCAGCTTGAGGCCAGGGAGGGGGTTTGACTATGGCTACACCTTC. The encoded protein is CASSLRPGRGFDYGYTF.

The CDR3 sequence: CASSPPQGKVTQYF. CDR3 DNA sequence: TGTGCCAGCTCACCACCCCAGGGGAAGGTGACCCAGTACTTC. This chain links TRBV18 with TRBJ2-5, with D possibly matching TRBD1 (6 bases). The length of the CDR3 is 14 residues. V was pared by 0 bases and J by 7 bases, with 12 bases between. Germline V lookup: CDR1 KGHSH, CDR2 LQKENI.

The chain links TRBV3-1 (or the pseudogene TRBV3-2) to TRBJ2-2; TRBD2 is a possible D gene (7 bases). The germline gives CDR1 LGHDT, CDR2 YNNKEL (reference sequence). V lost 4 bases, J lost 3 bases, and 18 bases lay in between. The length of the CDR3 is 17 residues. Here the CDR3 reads CASSPLPGGPDTGELFF. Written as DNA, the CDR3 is TGTGCCAGCAGCCCACTACCCGGGGGGCCTGACACCGGGGAGCTGTTTTTT.

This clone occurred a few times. CDR3 amino acids: CASSPRDRGFGTEAFF. CDR3 bases: TGTGCCAGCAGCCCCCGGGACAGGGGTTTTGGCACTGAAGCTTTCTTT. The rearrangement joins TRBV5-4 to TRBJ1-1, with 10 positions matching TRBD1. The CDR3 runs 16 residues. V shed 4 bases and J 4 bases; nucleotides not matched to a gene: 10. Germline-derived CDR1 and CDR2 are SGHNT and YYREEE (reference sequence).

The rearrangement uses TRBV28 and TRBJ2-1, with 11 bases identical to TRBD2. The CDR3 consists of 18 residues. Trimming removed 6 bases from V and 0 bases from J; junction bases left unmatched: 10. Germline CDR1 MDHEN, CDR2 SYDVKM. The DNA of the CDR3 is TGTGCCAGCAGCCTCCCGACTAGCGGGGAGAGCTCCTACAATGAGCAGTTCTTC. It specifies CASSLPTSGESSYNEQFF.

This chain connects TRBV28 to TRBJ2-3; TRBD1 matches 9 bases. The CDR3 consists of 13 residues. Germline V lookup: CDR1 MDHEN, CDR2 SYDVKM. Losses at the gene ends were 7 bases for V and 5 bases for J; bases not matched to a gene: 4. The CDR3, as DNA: TGTGCCAGCAACAGACAGGGGGGAGATACGCAGTATTTT. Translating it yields CASNRQGGDTQYF.

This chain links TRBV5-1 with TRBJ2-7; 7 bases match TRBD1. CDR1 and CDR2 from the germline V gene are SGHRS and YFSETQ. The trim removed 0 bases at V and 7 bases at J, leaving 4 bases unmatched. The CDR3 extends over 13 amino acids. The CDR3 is CASSLAGTEEQYF. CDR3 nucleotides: TGCGCCAGCAGCTTGGCCGGGACAGAAGAGCAGTACTTC.

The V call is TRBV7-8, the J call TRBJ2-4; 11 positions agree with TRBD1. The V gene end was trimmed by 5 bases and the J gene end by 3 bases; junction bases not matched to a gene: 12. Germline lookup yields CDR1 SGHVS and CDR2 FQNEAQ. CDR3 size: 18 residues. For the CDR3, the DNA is TGTGCCAGCAGCCTCCGGGACAGGGGGTTCAGGGTCAAAAACATTCAGTACTTC. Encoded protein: CASSLRDRGFRVKNIQYF.

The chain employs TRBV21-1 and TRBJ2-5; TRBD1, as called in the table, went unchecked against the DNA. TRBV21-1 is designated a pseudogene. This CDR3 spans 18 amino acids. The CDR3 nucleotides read TGTGCCAGCAGCACGCGTGCCGGGACAGGGAATGGGCAAGAGACCCAGTACTTC. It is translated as CASSTRAGTGNGQETQYF.